This TCR beta chain was obtained from a study of CD8 T cells in ankylosing spondylitis. Findings of the study overall: Disease-linked clones bore a CD8+ phenotype and were relatively rare in peripheral blood. Reactive arthritis synovial fluid and blood previously showed some of these motif variants. It was reported that disease-linked clones were significantly enriched in matched ankylosing spondylitis synovial fluid. Several highly homologous variants formed a TCR beta motif that appeared characteristic of ankylosing spondylitis blood.

Quantitative 5'-RACE was performed with molecular barcodes, and it yielded the TCR beta libraries. TCRdb redid the calling of the 5' RACE reads with MiXCR, one entry per CDR3 protein. The sample includes 450,000 to 550,000 distinct CDR3 sequences, less than 6% of them seen just once. A few counts support this clonotype. As yet, its antigen is unknown. This CDR3 spans 12 amino acids. V shed 5 bases and J shed 9 bases, with 11 bases lying between them. Germline lookup yields CDR1 SEHNR and CDR2 FQNEAQ (reference sequence). V and J are TRBV7-9 and TRBJ2-1; D unresolved. Material: blood, either unsorted or a sorted T cell fraction (not recorded which). The receptor was isolated from a male donor with ankylosing spondylitis. The CDR3 spells CASSPTGREQFF. CDR3 in DNA: TGTGCCAGCAGCCCGACCGGACGTGAGCAGTTCTTC.